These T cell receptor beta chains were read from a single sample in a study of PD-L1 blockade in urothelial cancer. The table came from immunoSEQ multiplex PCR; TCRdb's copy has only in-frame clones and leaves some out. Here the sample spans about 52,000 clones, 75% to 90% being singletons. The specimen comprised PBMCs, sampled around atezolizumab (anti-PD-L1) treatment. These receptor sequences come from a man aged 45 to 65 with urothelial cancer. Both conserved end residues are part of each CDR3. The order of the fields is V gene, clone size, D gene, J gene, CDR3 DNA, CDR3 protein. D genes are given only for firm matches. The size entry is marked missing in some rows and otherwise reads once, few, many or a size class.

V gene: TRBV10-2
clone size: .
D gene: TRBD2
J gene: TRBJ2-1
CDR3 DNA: TGCGCCACCAGACTAGCGGGGGGGGGCAATGAGCAGTTCTTC
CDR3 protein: CATRLAGGGNEQFF

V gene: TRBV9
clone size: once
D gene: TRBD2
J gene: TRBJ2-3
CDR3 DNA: TGTGCCAGCAGCGTAGGTTCTGCTAGCGGCATTACTAGCACAGATACGCAGTATTTT
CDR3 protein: CASSVGSASGITSTDTQYF

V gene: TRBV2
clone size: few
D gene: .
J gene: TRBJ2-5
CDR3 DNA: TGTGCCAGCAGGCCGCATTCAGGAGAGACCCAGTACTTC
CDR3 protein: CASRPHSGETQYF

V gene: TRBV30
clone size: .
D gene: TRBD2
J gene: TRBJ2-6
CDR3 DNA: TGTGCCTGGAGACCTAGCGGGGGGTCTGGGGCCAACGTCCTGACTTTC
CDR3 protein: CAWRPSGGSGANVLTF

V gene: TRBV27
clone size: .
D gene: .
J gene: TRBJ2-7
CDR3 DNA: TGTGCCAGCAGTTTATTTATTTCCGGCTACGAGCAGTACTTC
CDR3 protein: CASSLFISGYEQYF

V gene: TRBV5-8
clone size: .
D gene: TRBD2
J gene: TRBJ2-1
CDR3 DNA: TGTGCCAGCAGCTTGAGGTATGAGCGGGAGTCTGCTGAGCAGTTCTTC
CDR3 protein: CASSLRYERESAEQFF

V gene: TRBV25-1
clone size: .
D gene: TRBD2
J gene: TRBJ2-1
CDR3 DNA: TGTGCCAGCAGTGATCCTAAGACTAGCGGGGGTTACAATGAGCAGTTCTTC
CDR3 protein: CASSDPKTSGGYNEQFF

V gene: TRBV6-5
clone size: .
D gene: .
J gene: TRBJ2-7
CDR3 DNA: TGTGCCAGCAGTGCGGGTAAACCCTACGAGCAGTACTTC
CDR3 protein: CASSAGKPYEQYF

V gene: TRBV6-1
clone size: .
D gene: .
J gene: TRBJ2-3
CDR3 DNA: TGTGCCAGCACCGAGGGCTCCTCCCGGGGTACGCAGTATTTT
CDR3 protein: CASTEGSSRGTQYF

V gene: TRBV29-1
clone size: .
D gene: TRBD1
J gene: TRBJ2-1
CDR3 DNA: TGCAGCGTTAGCCGGGACAGGGGGGGCAATGAGCAGTTCTTC
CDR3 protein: CSVSRDRGGNEQFF

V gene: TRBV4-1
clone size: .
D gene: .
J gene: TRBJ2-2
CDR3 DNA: TGCGCCAGCAGCCTACTGGGCCCGAACACCGGGGAGCTGTTTTTT
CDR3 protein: CASSLLGPNTGELFF

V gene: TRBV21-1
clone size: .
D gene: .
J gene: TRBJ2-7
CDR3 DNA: TGTGCCAGCAGCTTACCCGGGACTAGTCGCGAGCAGTACTTC
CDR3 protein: CASSLPGTSREQYF

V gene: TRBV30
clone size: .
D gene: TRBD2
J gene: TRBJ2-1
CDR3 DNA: TGTGCCTGGAGTGTAGGCCTAGCGGCCTACAATGAGCAGTTCTTC
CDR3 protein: CAWSVGLAAYNEQFF

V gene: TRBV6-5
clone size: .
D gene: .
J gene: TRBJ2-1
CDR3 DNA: TGTGCCAGCAGTTACTCAGACTCTGTAGGCAAGTTCTTC
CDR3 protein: CASSYSDSVGKFF

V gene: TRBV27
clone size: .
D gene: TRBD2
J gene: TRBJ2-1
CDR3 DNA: TGTGCCAGCAGTGCTCCCGGGACTAGCGGGAAAAGCTCCTACAATGAGCAGTTCTTC
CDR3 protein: CASSAPGTSGKSSYNEQFF

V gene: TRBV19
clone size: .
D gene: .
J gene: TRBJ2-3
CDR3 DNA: TGTGCCAGTAGCCCGAGAGTAGTGGGCACAGATACGCAGTATTTT
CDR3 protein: CASSPRVVGTDTQYF

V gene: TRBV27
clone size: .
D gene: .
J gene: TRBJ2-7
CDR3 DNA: TGTGCCAGCCGGAGCGGAAATTACTACGAGCAGTACTTC
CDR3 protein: CASRSGNYYEQYF

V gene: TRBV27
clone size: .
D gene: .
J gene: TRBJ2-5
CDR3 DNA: TGTGCCAGCGCGCGGTTGGGAGCGGAGACCCAGTACTTC
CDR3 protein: CASARLGAETQYF

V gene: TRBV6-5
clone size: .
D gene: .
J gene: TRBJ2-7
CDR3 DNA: TGTGCCAGCAGACGAGACAACTACGAGCAGTACTTC
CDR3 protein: CASRRDNYEQYF

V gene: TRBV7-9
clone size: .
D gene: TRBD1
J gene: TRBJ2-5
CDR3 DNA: TGTGCCAGCAGCGAATTACAGGGGGCCCAAGAGACCCAGTACTTC
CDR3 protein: CASSELQGAQETQYF

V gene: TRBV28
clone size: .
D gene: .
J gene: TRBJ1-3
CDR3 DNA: TGTGCCAGCAGTTGGTTTCGGGGTAGGGACTCTGGAAACACCATATATTTT
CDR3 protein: CASSWFRGRDSGNTIYF

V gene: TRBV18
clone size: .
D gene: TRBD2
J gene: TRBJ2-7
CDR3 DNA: TGTGCCAGCTCACCAGGGTGGTACGGGGGGGACGAGCAGTACTTC
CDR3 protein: CASSPGWYGGDEQYF

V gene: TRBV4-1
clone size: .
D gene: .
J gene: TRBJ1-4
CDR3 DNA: TGCGCCAGCAGCCAACTCCCCGGGGGTACTAATGAAAAACTGTTTTTT
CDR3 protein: CASSQLPGGTNEKLFF

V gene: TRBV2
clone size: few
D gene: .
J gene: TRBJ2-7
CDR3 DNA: TGTGCCAGCAGGATATTTGGCCACGAGCAGTACTTC
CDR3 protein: CASRIFGHEQYF

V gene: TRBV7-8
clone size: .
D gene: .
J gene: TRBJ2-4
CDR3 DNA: TGTGCCAGCAGCTTAGATCTTACCCAGTCCCAGTACTTC
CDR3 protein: CASSLDLTQSQYF

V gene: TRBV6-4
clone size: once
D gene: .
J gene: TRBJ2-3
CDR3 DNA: TGTGCCAGCAGTGACTCGAGAGGGTCGGGCACAGATACGCAGTATTTT
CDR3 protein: CASSDSRGSGTDTQYF

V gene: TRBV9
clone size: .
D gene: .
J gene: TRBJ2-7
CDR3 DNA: TGTGCCAGCAGCATAGACAGGTTTGGGTACGAGCAGTACTTC
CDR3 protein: CASSIDRFGYEQYF

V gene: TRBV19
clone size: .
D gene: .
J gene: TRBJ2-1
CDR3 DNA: TGTGCCAGTAGTATCAGGGGCTCAGATGAGCAGTTCTTC
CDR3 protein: CASSIRGSDEQFF

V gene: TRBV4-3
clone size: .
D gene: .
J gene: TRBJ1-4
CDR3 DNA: TGCGCCAGCAGCCAAGATCAGGGCGCTTCCGCTGAAAAACTGTTTTTT
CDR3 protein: CASSQDQGASAEKLFF

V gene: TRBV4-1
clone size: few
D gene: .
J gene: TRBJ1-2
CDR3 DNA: TGCGCCAGCAGCCCCGGGACTTCCCTCGCGGGTGGCTACACCTTC
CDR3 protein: CASSPGTSLAGGYTF

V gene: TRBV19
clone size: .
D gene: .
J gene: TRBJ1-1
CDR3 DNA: TGTGCCAGTAGACCCACAGGGTGGAGCACTGAAGCTTTCTTT
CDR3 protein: CASRPTGWSTEAFF